The clone carrying this T cell receptor beta chain has only one observation. The junction shows a germline mismatch at one end, possibly a read error. This sample stems from a study of T cells in Graves' hyperthyroidism and ophthalmopathy. RNA transcripts gave rise to amplified TCR beta CDR3 regions. HTBI primers were used for first-round RT-PCR of the TCR CDR3. Each CDR3 protein gets one entry after TCRdb re-called the multiplex PCR reads with MiXCR. The table shows about 600,000 distinct CDR3 sequences, with roughly 15% occurring only once. Germline V gene sequence: CDR1 SNHLY, CDR2 FYNNEI. There are 13 residues in the CDR3.

The source of this sequence is a woman in her thirties or forties with Graves' ophthalmopathy. Sequencing was done on a sample of blood. The chain has TRBV2 and TRBJ1-1; D possibly corresponds to TRBD1 (5 bases). Written as DNA, the CDR3 is TGTGCCGGCAGTGAGGTAGGGGCCACTGAAGCTTTCTTC. Its protein product is CAGSEVGATEAFF.